This TCR beta chain derives from a study of cytomegalovirus exposure and HLA in healthy donors. Study as a whole: An early data release held 80 million or so unique TCRs from HLA-typed donors. Study observations and caveats: The authors listed approximately 160 TCR beta chains as cytomegalovirus-associated. For most TCR beta V segments, an earlier analysis put the productive rate at about 90% or about 30% of the time.

The germline V gene has CDR1 SGHRS and CDR2 YFSETQ. This CDR3 has 15 residues. Trimming cost V 2 bases and J 0 bases, with 9 bases left between them. The PCR made use of 60 Vbeta and 13 Jbeta primers. Produced via immunoSEQ multiplex PCR; TCRdb's table is partial and in-frame only. The sample holds roughly 95,000 clones, 70% to 85% seen once. This clone was seen more than once but under ten times. Its antigen is unknown. The source material was PBMCs. The genes are TRBV5-1 and TRBJ2-1; a possible D gene is TRBD2 (5 bases). This clonotype was obtained from a man aged 25 to 40 in good health and CMV-seropositive. The CDR3 is CASSFNGNSYNEQFF. DNA for the CDR3: TGCGCCAGCAGCTTCAACGGGAACTCCTACAATGAGCAGTTCTTC.